What follows is one T cell receptor beta chain and its context. This entry comes from a study of blood T cell repertoires in COVID-19. Study overall: COVID-19 samples collected from the United States, Italy and Spain covered acute and convalescent phases. PBMCs, B-cell-depleted T cells, or T cells were the source of the cDNA or gDNA that made up the material.

This CDR3 contains 15 residues. Trimming removed 1 base from V and 6 bases from J; junction bases left unmatched: 7. Germline loops: CDR1 LGHDT, CDR2 YNNKEL (reference sequence). TCRdb's copy holds only in-frame clones and misses some; the assay was immunoSEQ multiplex PCR. The sample has tens of thousands of clones; roughly 80% are singletons. The V and J genes are TRBV3-1 (or the pseudogene TRBV3-2) and TRBJ2-7; TRBD1 aligns across 9 bases. This sequence was found in a woman aged 60-75 years with acute or convalescent COVID-19. The sample consisted of peripheral blood. CDR3 protein: CASSQGNRGPVEQYF. The CDR3 region has the DNA TGTGCCAGCAGCCAAGGTAACAGGGGGCCTGTCGAGCAGTACTTC.